A single sample gave rise to the 32 T cell receptor delta chains below, sequenced in a study of gamma-delta chains in newborns, infants, children. TCRdb reprocessed the reads through CATT. The table has 9,000 to 9,500 delta-chain clones, 20% to 25% seen once. The sample comprised blood. These receptors were obtained from a child who was a newborn, infant or young child, either healthy, febrile or measles-vaccinated (not recorded which).

This clone was observed a few times. At one boundary the junction diverges from the germline segment, which might be a read error. V usage is TRDV2 and J usage is TRDJ1; 9 positions match TRDD3. The CDR3 length is 15 residues. The V gene's germline CDR1 is GEAIGNYY and CDR2 EKD. The CDR3: CACEALGEFPDKLTF. Written as DNA, the CDR3 is TGTGCCTGTGAAGCACTGGGGGAGTTCCCCGATAAACTCACCTTT.

There are a few counts of this clone. A single base separates this from a much larger clone, so it may be a read error. The chain couples TRDV2 to TRDJ1; D might be TRDD3 (6 bases). Per germline, CDR1 GEAIGNYY and CDR2 EKD. CDR3 length: 16 residues. V lost 0 bases, J lost 0 bases, and 13 bases lay in between. The CDR3 reads CACDTLGTPYTDKLIF. The CDR3 nucleotides are TGTGCCTGTGACACCCTGGGGACCCCGTACACCGATAAACTCATCTTT.

The chain has TRDV2 and TRDJ3, with D maybe TRDD3 (5 bases). The V end lost 1 base, the J end lost 0 bases, and 18 bases lay between the germline ends. CDR3 length equals 20 residues. From germline, CDR1 is GEAIGNYY and CDR2 EKD. CDR3 DNA sequence: TGTGCCTGTGACACGGGAGGAGGGATGTCCCACTCCTGGGACACCCGACAGATGTTTTTC. Amino acids: CACDTGGGMSHSWDTRQMFF.

In this sample, this clone turned up a few times. Other DNA sequences within the sample encode an identical CDR3. The J gene is TRDJ1, the V gene TRDV1; 7 nucleotides line up with TRDD2. CDR1 and CDR2 (germline): TSWWSYY, QGS. The V gene end was trimmed by 2 bases and the J gene end by 0 bases; junction bases not matched to a gene: 21. The length of the CDR3 is 21 residues. The CDR3 spells CALGERLPNGQGGVYTDKLIF. CDR3 nucleotides: TGTGCTCTTGGGGAAAGACTTCCTAACGGCCAGGGGGGGGTGTACACCGATAAACTCATCTTT.

Within the sample, this clone is medium-sized (0.01 to 0.1%). The gene calls are TRDV2 and TRDJ1, with TRDD3 matching over 11 bases. The CDR3 spans 21 residues. V lost 0 bases and J lost 3; bases outside the gene matches: 20. Looked up from germline, CDR1 is GEAIGNYY and CDR2 is EKD. The CDR3 nucleotides are TGTGCCTGTGACACCGTTTCCCCTATGGGGGATACGTTAGTCCAGGCCGATAAACTCATCTTT. Protein product: CACDTVSPMGDTLVQADKLIF.

This clone was seen a few times. Given a much more abundant clone one base away, this may be a read error. This chain joins TRDV2 and TRDJ1; TRDD3 matches 9 bases. With V trimmed by 3 bases and J by 4 bases, 14 bases remained unmatched. Germline V gene lookup returns CDR1 GEAIGNYY and CDR2 EKD. The CDR3 has 17 amino acids. CDR3 sequence reads: CACDGLDTGGHSDKLIF. The CDR3 DNA reads as TGTGCCTGTGACGGATTGGATACTGGGGGACACAGCGATAAACTCATCTTT.

The chain is built from TRDV2 and TRDJ1; the D gene is possibly TRDD3 (6 bases). Trimming removed 1 base from V and 0 bases from J, with 35 bases in between. Germline CDR1 and CDR2: GEAIGNYY and EKD. The CDR3 runs to 23 residues. As DNA, the CDR3 is TGTGCCTGTGACACAGTCGGGGGACCCAGGGACGGTTTAGGGGGACCGTACACCGATAAACTCATCTTT. Its translation: CACDTVGGPRDGLGGPYTDKLIF.

This clone was picked up a small number of times. This may stem from a read error, because a much larger clone lies one nucleotide away. At the DNA level, this CDR3 is encoded by other sequences in the same sample as well. The chain couples TRDV2 to TRDJ1; a weak D match, TRDD3 (6 bases). The CDR3 extends over 14 amino acids. The germline V gene encodes CDR1 GEAIGNYY and CDR2 EKD. Trimming pared 0 bases from V and 2 bases from J, leaving 9 bases between. The CDR3 region has the DNA TGTGCCTGTGACACCGTTGGGGGTACCGATAAACTCATCTTT. It is translated as CACDTVGGTDKLIF.

Comments on this clone: Sequence at one end of the junction differs from germline and may be a read error. V and J are TRDV2 and TRDJ1, with TRDD3 matching 11 bases. Germline assignment: CDR1 GEAIGNYY and CDR2 EKD. This CDR3 has 19 residues. Here the CDR3 reads CAYDTVGGYDEEDTDKLIF. In DNA form, the CDR3 reads TGTGCCTATGACACCGTTGGGGGATACGATGAGGAGGACACCGATAAACTCATCTTT.

This clone appeared a single time. This chain connects TRDV2 to TRDJ1, with D hard to call. Germline V gene lookup returns CDR1 GEAIGNYY and CDR2 EKD. The CDR3 is made up of 18 amino acids. Trimming removed 1 base from V and 0 bases from J, with 20 bases in between. In DNA form, the CDR3 reads TGTGCCTGTGACACGTTGACCTCCCGGGTACAGGACACCGATAAACTCATCTTT. This gives the protein CACDTLTSRVQDTDKLIF.

For this clone: Other nucleotide sequences in the sample specify the same CDR3. The chain recombines TRDV2 with TRDJ1; TRDD3 agrees at 10 bases. The V gene's germline CDR1 is GEAIGNYY and CDR2 EKD. V dropped 0 bases and J dropped 3; count of bases not matched to a gene: 12. This CDR3 is 18 amino acids long. CDR3 coding DNA: TGTGCCTGTGACACCTTATCTACGGGGGATACGCAGTCCGATAAACTCATCTTT. This translates into CACDTLSTGDTQSDKLIF.

Details on this clone: Germline and junction disagree at one end, which may indicate a read error. The chain combines TRDV2 with TRDJ2; D is possibly TRDD3 (5 bases). Germline loops: CDR1 GEAIGNYY, CDR2 EKD. This CDR3 spans 18 amino acids. CDR3 protein: CACDASDTGTHGTAKLFF. The CDR3 nucleotides read TGTGCCTGTGACGCTAGTGATACCGGGACCCACGGGACAGCAAAACTCTTCTTT.

The V call is TRDV2, the J call TRDJ1; TRDD3 agrees at 8 bases. The germline V gene has CDR1 GEAIGNYY and CDR2 EKD. The CDR3 is 17 residues long. V shed 0 bases, J shed 5 bases, and the junction held 13 bases outside the gene matches. CDR3 DNA: TGTGCCTGTGACACCGTGAGTGGGGGATCCCGTACTGATAAACTCATCTTT. It yields the protein CACDTVSGGSRTDKLIF.

The genes are TRDV2 and TRDJ1, with 8 bases aligning to TRDD3. The CDR3 loop spans 19 amino acids. The V segment lost 0 bases and the J segment 0 bases; nucleotides outside the gene matches: 14. Per germline, CDR1 GEAIGNYY and CDR2 EKD. DNA for the CDR3: TGTGCCTGTGACACCGTTCTACTGGGGGCCCCGGGGGACACCGATAAACTCATCTTT. Encoded protein: CACDTVLLGAPGDTDKLIF.

This clone was picked up a small number of times. The chain recombines TRDV1 with TRDJ1; maybe TRDD3 (6 bases). Per germline, CDR1 TSWWSYY and CDR2 QGS. The CDR3 covers 19 residues. The V end lost 0 bases, the J end lost 3 bases, and 23 bases lay between the germline ends. CDR3 in DNA: TGTGCTCTTGGGGAACTAGAGGCTTCCCAAAAGAGGATACCCGATAAACTCATCTTT. It specifies CALGELEASQKRIPDKLIF.

The CDR3 DNA is TGTGCCTGTGACCCTCTCGAGGGCAAACATGCACTGGGGGACCTAACCCCGTACACCGATAAACTCATCTTT. This encodes CACDPLEGKHALGDLTPYTDKLIF. V and J are TRDV2 and TRDJ1, with 9 bases fitting TRDD3. Germline CDR1 GEAIGNYY, CDR2 EKD. The length of the CDR3 is 24 residues. V shed 3 bases, J shed 0 bases, and the junction held 31 bases outside the gene matches.

Within the sample, this clone is medium-sized. The sample contains more than one DNA sequence encoding this CDR3. V is TRDV2 and J is TRDJ3; 9 bases line up with TRDD3. The CDR3 consists of 19 residues. Germline V CDR1 and CDR2: GEAIGNYY, EKD. The junction had 9 bases not matched to a gene; V was cut back by 4 bases and J by 0 bases. This CDR3 is CACDTVLGESSWDTRQMFF. The DNA of the CDR3 is TGTGCCTGTGATACTGTACTGGGGGAAAGCTCCTGGGACACCCGACAGATGTTTTTC.

Notes on this clone: A clone one base away is much larger, so this may be a read error. The chain has TRDV2 and TRDJ3; 11 bases are shared with TRDD3. The germline gives CDR1 GEAIGNYY, CDR2 EKD. This CDR3 contains 22 residues. The CDR3 nucleotides are TGTGCCTGGGACACACAGGGCAACTGGGGGATAGAACCCTCCTGGGACACCCGACAGATGTTTTTC. Translating it yields CAWDTQGNWGIEPSWDTRQMFF.

This clone is deemed medium-sized. The chain employs TRDV2 and TRDJ1; 9 bases are a match to TRDD3. This CDR3 is 17 amino acids long. V trimming: 0 bases; J trimming: 1 base; junction bases outside the gene matches: 8. Germline CDR1 GEAIGNYY, CDR2 EKD. This CDR3 is CACDTLGLGDLTDKLIF. DNA of the CDR3: TGTGCCTGTGACACCCTAGGACTGGGGGACCTCACCGATAAACTCATCTTT.

This clone was recorded a few times. The chain uses TRDV2 and TRDJ1; 9 nucleotides agree with TRDD3. CDR1 GEAIGNYY and CDR2 EKD come from the germline V gene. V dropped 3 bases and J dropped 4; count of bases not matched to a gene: 14. The length of the CDR3 is 17 residues. The DNA of the CDR3 is TGTGCCTGTGACCCCTTGCGGGGGATACCGGATCGCGATAAACTCATCTTT. This codes for CACDPLRGIPDRDKLIF.

This clone was picked up a small number of times. The rearrangement uses TRDV2 and TRDJ3; TRDD3 agrees at 8 bases. Germline CDR1 reads GEAIGNYY; CDR2 reads EKD. J was trimmed by 0 bases and V by 3 bases; bases with no gene match: 9. There are 19 residues in the CDR3. CDR3 sequence reads: CACDSVLGASSWDTRQMFF. For the CDR3, the DNA is TGTGCCTGTGACTCCGTACTGGGGGCCAGCTCCTGGGACACCCGACAGATGTTTTTC.

This clone was found a few times. The gene calls are TRDV2 and TRDJ1; maybe TRDD3 (6 bases). CDR1 and CDR2 from the germline V gene are GEAIGNYY and EKD. Trimming stripped 5 bases from V and 4 bases from J, with 13 bases between. There are 13 residues in the CDR3. The CDR3 DNA follows: TGTGCCTGTGTACAGATACGAGGCGATAAACTCATCTTT. This translates into CACVQIRGDKLIF.

This clone is labeled as medium-sized. This chain links TRDV3 with TRDJ1; 12 bases match TRDD3. The germline V gene encodes CDR1 TVYSNPD and CDR2 GDNSRS (reference sequence). This CDR3 region has 18 residues. J gave up 7 bases and V 5 bases, and 23 bases lay outside the gene matches. In DNA, the CDR3 is TGTGCCCCCCGGATCCCTCCCGACTACTGGGGGATACTTGGTAAACTCATCTTT. Protein sequence: CAPRIPPDYWGILGKLIF.

The rearrangement uses TRAV29/DV5 and TRDJ1, with TRDD3 identical over 12 bases. The V segment lost 0 bases and the J segment 0 bases; nucleotides outside the gene matches: 18. This CDR3 has 21 residues. Germline V gives CDR1 NSMFDY, CDR2 ISSIKDK. Here the CDR3 DNA reads TGTGCAGCAAGCGCGCCTATACTGGGGGATACCGGGCCACGGTACACCGATAAACTCATCTTT. This translates into CAASAPILGDTGPRYTDKLIF.

The rearrangement uses TRDV2 and TRDJ1, with TRDD3 matching over 12 bases. CDR1 and CDR2 from the germline V gene are GEAIGNYY and EKD. The CDR3 totals 18 residues. The junction had 11 bases not matched to a gene; V was cut back by 2 bases and J by 2 bases. The CDR3: CACDKVLGDTRRTDKLIF. The CDR3 DNA follows: TGTGCCTGTGACAAGGTACTGGGGGATACTCGACGAACCGATAAACTCATCTTT.

The sample holds a few counts of this clone. The chain couples TRDV2 to TRDJ1, with 11 bases identical to TRDD3. This CDR3 spans 16 amino acids. The germline gives CDR1 GEAIGNYY, CDR2 EKD. Trimming at V came to 2 bases and at J to 0 bases, leaving 4 bases not matched to a gene. This CDR3 is CACDILGDTDTDKLIF. CDR3 bases: TGTGCCTGTGACATTCTGGGGGATACTGACACCGATAAACTCATCTTT.

As regards this clone: An end of the junction differs from the germline gene, which may be a read error. The chain's CDR3 is CACDSLGDAHKIIF. CDR3 DNA: TGTGCCTGTGACAGCCTGGGGGATGCCCATAAAATCATCTTT. The rearrangement uses TRDV2 and TRDJ1, with TRDD3 identical over 9 bases. The CDR3 is made up of 14 amino acids. CDR1 is GEAIGNYY, CDR2 EKD, per germline.

The rearrangement links TRDV2 to TRDJ1; D unclear. Germline V lookup: CDR1 GEAIGNYY, CDR2 EKD. The ends were cut back, 5 bases at V and 1 base at J, with 16 bases in the middle. CDR3 length: 15 residues. Here the CDR3 reads CACGILGAGTDKLIF. The CDR3 DNA reads TGTGCCTGTGGCATCTTAGGGGCAGGCACCGATAAACTCATCTTT.

CDR3 nucleotides: TGTGCCTGTGACTCACTGGGCGATTACACCGATAAACTCATCTTT. Amino acids: CACDSLGDYTDKLIF. The chain links TRDV2 to TRDJ1; TRDD3 might be the D (6 bases). V lost 3 bases to trimming and J lost 0 bases, with 13 bases between them. Germline V CDR1 and CDR2: GEAIGNYY, EKD. The CDR3 runs 15 residues.

A few counts support this clone. At one end, the junction sequence differs from germline, possibly due to a read error. Within the sample, other DNA sequences also encode this same CDR3. The V call is TRDV2, the J call TRDJ1; 10 nucleotides agree with TRDD3. Germline loops: CDR1 GEAIGNYY, CDR2 EKD. The CDR3 runs 19 residues. CDR3 nucleotides: TGTGCCTGCGACACGGTACTGGGGGATCCCCGTCTTTACACCGATAAACTCATCTTT. Amino acid sequence: CACDTVLGDPRLYTDKLIF.

This clone came up a few times. The rearrangement links TRDV2 to TRDJ1, with TRDD3 identical over 10 bases. Germline V gene lookup returns CDR1 GEAIGNYY and CDR2 EKD. The CDR3 is 17 amino acids. V gave up 3 bases and J gave up 0 bases; unmatched junction bases: 9. The CDR3 sequence is CACDPIHTGGYTDKLIF. Written as DNA, the CDR3 is TGTGCCTGTGACCCAATTCATACTGGGGGATACACCGATAAACTCATCTTT.

In the case of this clone: A far larger clone is just one base off, so this is likely a read error. Other DNA sequences of this sample code for an identical CDR3. V and J are TRDV2 and TRDJ2; TRDD3 matches 12 bases. Germline CDR1 and CDR2: GEAIGNYY and EKD. The CDR3 runs to 19 residues. CDR3 residues: CACDEVLGDTSALTAQLFF. The DNA for the CDR3 is TGTGCCTGTGACGAAGTACTGGGGGATACCAGTGCTTTGACAGCGCAACTCTTCTTT.